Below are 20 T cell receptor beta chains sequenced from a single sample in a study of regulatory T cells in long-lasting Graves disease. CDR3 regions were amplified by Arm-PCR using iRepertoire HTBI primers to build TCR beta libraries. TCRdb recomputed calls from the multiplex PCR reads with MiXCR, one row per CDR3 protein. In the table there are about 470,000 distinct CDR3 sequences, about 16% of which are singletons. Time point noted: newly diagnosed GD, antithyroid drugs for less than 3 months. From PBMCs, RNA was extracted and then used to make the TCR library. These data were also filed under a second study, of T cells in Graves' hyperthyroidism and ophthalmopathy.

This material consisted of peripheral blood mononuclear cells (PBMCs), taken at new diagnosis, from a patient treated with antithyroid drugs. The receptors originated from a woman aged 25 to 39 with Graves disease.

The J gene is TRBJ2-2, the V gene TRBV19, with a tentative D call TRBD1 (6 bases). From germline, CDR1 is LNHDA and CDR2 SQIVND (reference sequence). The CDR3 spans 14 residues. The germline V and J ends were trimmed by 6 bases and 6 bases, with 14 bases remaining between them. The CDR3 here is CASSVFWGPGELFF. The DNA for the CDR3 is TGTGCCAGTAGCGTCTTCTGGGGGCCCGGGGAGCTGTTTTTT.

CDR3 DNA sequence: TGCAGCGTCTTGGACGGTACTAACTATGGCTACACCTTC. As protein: CSVLDGTNYGYTF. The chain uses TRBV29-1 and TRBJ1-2; D gene uncertain. This CDR3 contains 13 residues. From germline, CDR1 is SQVTM and CDR2 ANQGSEA. Trimming removed 6 bases from V and 0 bases from J, with 11 bases in between.

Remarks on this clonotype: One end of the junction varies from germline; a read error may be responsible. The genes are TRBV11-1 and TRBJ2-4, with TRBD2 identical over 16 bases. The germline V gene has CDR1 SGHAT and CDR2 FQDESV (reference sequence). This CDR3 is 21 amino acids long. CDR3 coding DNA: TGCGCCAGCAGCCCGGGACTAGCGGGAGGGTCCTCCCCTATAGCCAAAAACATTCAGTACTTC. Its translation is CASSPGLAGGSSPIAKNIQYF.

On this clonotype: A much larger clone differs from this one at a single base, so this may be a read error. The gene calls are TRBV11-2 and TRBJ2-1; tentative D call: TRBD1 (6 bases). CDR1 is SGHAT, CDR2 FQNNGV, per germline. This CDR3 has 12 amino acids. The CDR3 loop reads CAGSSGAWVEFF. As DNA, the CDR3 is TGTGCCGGCAGCTCAGGGGCATGGGTGGAGTTCTTC.

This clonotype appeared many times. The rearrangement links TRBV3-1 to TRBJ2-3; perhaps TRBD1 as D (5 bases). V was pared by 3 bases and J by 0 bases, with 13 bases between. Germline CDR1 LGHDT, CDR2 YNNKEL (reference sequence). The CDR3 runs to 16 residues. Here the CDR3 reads CASSHQGARSTDTQYF. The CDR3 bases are TGTGCCAGCAGCCACCAGGGCGCCAGGAGCACAGATACGCAGTATTTT.

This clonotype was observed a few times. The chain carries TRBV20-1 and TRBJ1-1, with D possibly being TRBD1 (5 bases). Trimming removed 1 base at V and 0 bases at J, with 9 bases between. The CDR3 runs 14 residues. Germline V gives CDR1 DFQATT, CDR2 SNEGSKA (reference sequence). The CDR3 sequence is CSARAKTVNTEAFF. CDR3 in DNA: TGCAGTGCTAGAGCTAAGACAGTGAACACTGAAGCTTTCTTT.

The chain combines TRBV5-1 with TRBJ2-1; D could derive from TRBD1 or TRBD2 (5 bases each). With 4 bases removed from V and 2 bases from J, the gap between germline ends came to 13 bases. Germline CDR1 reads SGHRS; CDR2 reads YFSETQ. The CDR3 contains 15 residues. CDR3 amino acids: CASSTAGRTYNEQFF. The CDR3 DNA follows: TGCGCCAGCAGCACCGCAGGGAGAACCTACAATGAGCAGTTCTTC.

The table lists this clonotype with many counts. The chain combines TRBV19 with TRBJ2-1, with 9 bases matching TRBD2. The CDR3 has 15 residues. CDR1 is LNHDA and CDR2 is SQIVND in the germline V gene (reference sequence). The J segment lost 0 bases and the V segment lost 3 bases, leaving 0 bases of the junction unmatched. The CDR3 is CASSISGSSYNEQFF. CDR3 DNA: TGTGCCAGTAGTATTAGCGGGAGCTCCTACAATGAGCAGTTCTTC.

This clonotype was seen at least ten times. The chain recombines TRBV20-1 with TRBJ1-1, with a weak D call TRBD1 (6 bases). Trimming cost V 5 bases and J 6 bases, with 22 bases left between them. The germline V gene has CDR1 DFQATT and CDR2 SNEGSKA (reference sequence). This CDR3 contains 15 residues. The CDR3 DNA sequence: TGCAGTGCTCGAAGCCAGGGCACAGGGATGGCTGAAGCTTTCTTT. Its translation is CSARSQGTGMAEAFF.

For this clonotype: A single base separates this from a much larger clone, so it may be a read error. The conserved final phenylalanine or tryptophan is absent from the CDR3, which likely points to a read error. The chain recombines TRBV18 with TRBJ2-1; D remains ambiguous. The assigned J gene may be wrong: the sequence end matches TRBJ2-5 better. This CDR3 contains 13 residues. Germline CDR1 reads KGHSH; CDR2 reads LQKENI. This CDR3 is CASSPRFQETQYL. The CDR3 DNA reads TGTGCCAGCTCACCACGCTTCCAAGAGACCCAGTACCTC.

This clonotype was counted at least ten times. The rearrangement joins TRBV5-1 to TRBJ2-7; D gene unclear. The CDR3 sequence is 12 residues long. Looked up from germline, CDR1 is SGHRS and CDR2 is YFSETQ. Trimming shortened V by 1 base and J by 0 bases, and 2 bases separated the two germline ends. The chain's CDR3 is CASSLPSYEQYF. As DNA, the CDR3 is TGCGCCAGCAGCTTGCCCTCCTACGAGCAGTACTTC.

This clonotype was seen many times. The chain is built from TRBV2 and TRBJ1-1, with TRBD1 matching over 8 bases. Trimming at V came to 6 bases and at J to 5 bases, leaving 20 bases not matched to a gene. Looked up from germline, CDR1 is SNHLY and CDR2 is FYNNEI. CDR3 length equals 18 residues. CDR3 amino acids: CASSTQRPTRGQGTEAFF. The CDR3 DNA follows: TGTGCCAGCAGCACACAAAGACCCACCAGGGGGCAGGGGACTGAAGCTTTCTTT.

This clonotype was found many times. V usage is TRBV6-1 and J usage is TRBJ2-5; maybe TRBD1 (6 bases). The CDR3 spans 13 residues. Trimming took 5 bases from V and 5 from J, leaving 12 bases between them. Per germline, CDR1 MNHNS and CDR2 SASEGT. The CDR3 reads CASSPQGIETQYF. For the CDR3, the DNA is TGTGCCAGCAGTCCACAGGGTATTGAGACCCAGTACTTC.

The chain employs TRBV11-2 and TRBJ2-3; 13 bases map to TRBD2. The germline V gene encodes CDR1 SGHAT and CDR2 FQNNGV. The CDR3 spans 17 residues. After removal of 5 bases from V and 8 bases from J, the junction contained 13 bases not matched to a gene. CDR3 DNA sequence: TGTGCCAGCAGCCCCAGGACTAGCGGGAGTTTGGGTGGTACGCAGTATTTT. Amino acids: CASSPRTSGSLGGTQYF.

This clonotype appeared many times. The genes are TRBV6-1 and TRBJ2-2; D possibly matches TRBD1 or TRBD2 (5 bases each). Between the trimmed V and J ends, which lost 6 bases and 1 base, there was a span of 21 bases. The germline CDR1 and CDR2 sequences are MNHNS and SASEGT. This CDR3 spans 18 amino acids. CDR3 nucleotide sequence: TGTGCCAGCAGCATCCTCCCGGGACGGAGACTGAACACCGGGGAGCTGTTTTTT. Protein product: CASSILPGRRLNTGELFF.

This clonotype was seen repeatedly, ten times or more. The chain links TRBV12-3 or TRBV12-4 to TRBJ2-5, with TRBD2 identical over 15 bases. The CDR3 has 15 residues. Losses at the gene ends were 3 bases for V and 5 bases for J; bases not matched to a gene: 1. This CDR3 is CASSLGLAGGETQYF. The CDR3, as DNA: TGTGCCAGCAGTTTGGGACTAGCGGGAGGTGAGACCCAGTACTTC.

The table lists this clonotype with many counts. CDR3 sequence: CASRRLAGAQGDEQFF. Written as DNA, the CDR3 is TGTGCCAGCAGGAGACTAGCGGGAGCCCAAGGGGATGAGCAGTTCTTC. This chain joins TRBV6-1 and TRBJ2-1; 12 positions agree with TRBD2. The germline CDR1 and CDR2 sequences are MNHNS and SASEGT. The CDR3 is 16 amino acids. Trimming took 6 bases from V and 8 from J; bases not matched to a gene: 11.

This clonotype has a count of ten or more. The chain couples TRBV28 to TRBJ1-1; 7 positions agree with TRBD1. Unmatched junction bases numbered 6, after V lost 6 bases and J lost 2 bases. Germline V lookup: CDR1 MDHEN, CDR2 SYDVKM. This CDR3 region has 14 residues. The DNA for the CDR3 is TGTGCCAGCAGAGGACAGGAAATTAACACTGAAGCTTTCTTT. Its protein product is CASRGQEINTEAFF. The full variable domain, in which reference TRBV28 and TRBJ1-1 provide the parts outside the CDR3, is DVKVTQSSRYLVKRTGEKVFLECVQDMDHENMFWYRQDPGLGLRLIYFSYDVKMKEKGDIPEGYSVSREKKERFSLILESASTNQTSMYLCASRGQEINTEAFFGQGTRLTVV.

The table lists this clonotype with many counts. The CDR3 is CASSLNPSFTQETQYF. Here the CDR3 DNA reads TGTGCCAGCAGTTTAAATCCCTCATTCACTCAAGAGACCCAGTACTTC. The chain links TRBV28 to TRBJ2-5; no firm D call. The length of the CDR3 is 16 residues. The V and J ends lost 2 bases and 2 bases respectively, with 15 bases between them. Germline-derived CDR1 and CDR2 are MDHEN and SYDVKM.

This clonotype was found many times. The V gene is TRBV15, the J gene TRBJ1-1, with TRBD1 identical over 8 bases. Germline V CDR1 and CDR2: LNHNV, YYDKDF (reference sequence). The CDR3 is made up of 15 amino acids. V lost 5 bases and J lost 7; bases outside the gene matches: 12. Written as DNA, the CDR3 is TGTGCCACCAGCCAGGACAGGGAGCCGGTTGTTGAAGCTTTCTTT. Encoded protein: CATSQDREPVVEAFF.